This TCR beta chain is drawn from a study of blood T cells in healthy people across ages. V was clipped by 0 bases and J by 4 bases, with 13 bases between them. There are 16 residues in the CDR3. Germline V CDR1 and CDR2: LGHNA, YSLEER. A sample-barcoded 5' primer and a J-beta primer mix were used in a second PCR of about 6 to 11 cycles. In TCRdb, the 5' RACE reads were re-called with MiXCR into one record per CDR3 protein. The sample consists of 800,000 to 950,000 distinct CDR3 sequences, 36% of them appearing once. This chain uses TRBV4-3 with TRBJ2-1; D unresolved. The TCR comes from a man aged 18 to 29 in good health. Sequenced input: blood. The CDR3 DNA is TGCGCCAGCAGCCAAGAGGCACACACAATGTACAATGAGCAGTTCTTC. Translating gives CASSQEAHTMYNEQFF.